The 13 T cell receptor beta chains reported below all come from one sample, sequenced in a study of blood T cell repertoires in COVID-19. Data came from immunoSEQ multiplex PCR; TCRdb stores just in-frame clones and leaves some out. The table has around 350,000 clones, approximately 86% seen once. Sequenced input: peripheral blood. These receptors were obtained from a human donor in a cohort sampled during active COVID-19.

This chain joins TRBV6-5 and TRBJ2-1; D uncertain. The V and J ends lost 6 bases and 4 bases respectively, with 4 bases between them. The germline V gene encodes CDR1 MNHEY and CDR2 SVGAGI. The CDR3 consists of 11 residues. This CDR3 reads CASSKYNEQFF. CDR3 sequence (DNA): TGTGCCAGCAGCAAATACAATGAGCAGTTCTTC.

The table lists this clone with many counts. The chain links TRBV27 to TRBJ1-3; D remains unclear. Germline V lookup: CDR1 MNHEY, CDR2 SMNVEV (reference sequence). The CDR3 runs to 14 residues. V lost 8 bases to trimming and J lost 1 base, with 12 bases between them. Written as DNA, the CDR3 is TGTGCCAGCTCCCGCGACTATTCTGGAAACACCATATATTTT. Protein: CASSRDYSGNTIYF.

Here the CDR3 reads CASSQGRLAGAEQYF. For the CDR3, the DNA is TGTGCCAGCAGCCAAGGGAGACTAGCGGGAGCCGAGCAGTACTTC. V gene TRBV4-2 combines with J gene TRBJ2-7, with 12 bases fitting TRBD2. Germline-derived CDR1 and CDR2 are LGHNA and YNFKEQ. CDR3 length equals 15 residues. V dropped 1 base and J dropped 6; count of bases not matched to a gene: 4.

This chain links TRBV6-1 with TRBJ1-6; perhaps TRBD1 as D (5 bases). This CDR3 contains 15 residues. The V gene lost 1 base and the J gene lost 7 bases, with 11 bases spanning the gap. The V gene's germline CDR1 is MNHNS and CDR2 SASEGT. The CDR3 loop is CASSEVSQGNSPLHF. In DNA, the CDR3 is TGTGCCAGCAGTGAAGTTAGCCAGGGAAATTCACCCCTCCACTTT.

This clone appeared once. This chain joins TRBV7-2 and TRBJ1-2; 8 bases match TRBD1. Trimming took 1 base from V and 4 from J; bases not matched to a gene: 2. In germline, CDR1 is SGHTA, CDR2 FQGNSA. This CDR3 has 14 residues. The DNA for the CDR3 is TGTGCCAGCAGCTTAGTCGACAGGGGCTATGGCTACACCTTC. As protein: CASSLVDRGYGYTF.

This sequence joins TRBV20-1 and TRBJ2-3, with D perhaps matching TRBD1 (6 bases). The germline CDR1 and CDR2 sequences are DFQATT and SNEGSKA (reference sequence). V lost 3 bases and J lost 3, with 16 bases in between. The CDR3 is 15 residues long. The CDR3 bases are TGCAGTGCTAGTCTCGAGGGGGTTCTGACAGATACGCAGTATTTT. Translated, it gives CSASLEGVLTDTQYF.

The chain has TRBV5-4 and TRBJ2-2; 7 positions match TRBD1. The germline V gene encodes CDR1 SGHNT and CDR2 YYREEE (reference sequence). J was trimmed by 5 bases and V by 2 bases; bases with no gene match: 12. CDR3 length: 17 amino acids. The CDR3 protein is CASSLPTGPDATGELFF. The CDR3 DNA reads TGTGCCAGCAGCTTACCGACAGGGCCCGATGCGACCGGGGAGCTGTTTTTT.

The gene calls are TRBV7-9 and TRBJ2-2; a weak D match, TRBD2 (5 bases). V lost 0 bases and J lost 3, with 8 bases in between. This CDR3 has 15 residues. Germline V lookup: CDR1 SEHNR, CDR2 FQNEAQ (reference sequence). CDR3 sequence (DNA): TGTGCCAGCAGCTTAGCGGGAGTCGACACCGGGGAGCTGTTTTTT. It encodes CASSLAGVDTGELFF.

The chain couples TRBV7-2 to TRBJ2-7; 7 nucleotides match TRBD2. The CDR3 is 14 residues long. With 4 bases clipped from V and 3 bases from J, the junction kept 6 bases outside the gene matches. Germline V gene sequence: CDR1 SGHTA, CDR2 FQGNSA. CDR3 sequence: CASSSGTNRYEQYF. In DNA, the CDR3 is TGTGCCAGCAGCTCCGGGACTAACCGCTACGAGCAGTACTTC.

The gene calls are TRBV29-1 and TRBJ2-3, with TRBD1 matching 8 bases. The CDR3 is 15 amino acids. CDR1 SQVTM and CDR2 ANQGSEA come from the germline V gene. Trimming removed 1 base from V and 0 bases from J; junction bases left unmatched: 3. For the CDR3, the DNA is TGCAGCGTTGAAGCGGACAGGGCAAGCACAGATACGCAGTATTTT. It is translated as CSVEADRASTDTQYF.

The chain recombines TRBV15 with TRBJ2-1; TRBD2 aligns across 10 bases. CDR1 is LNHNV and CDR2 is YYDKDF in the germline V gene (reference sequence). This CDR3 is 16 amino acids long. J lost 7 bases, V lost 3 bases, and 9 bases had no gene match. The CDR3 DNA follows: TGTGCCACCAGCAGGGAACTAGCGGGAATTGGGAATGAGCAGTTCTTC. As protein: CATSRELAGIGNEQFF.

V is TRBV4-1 and J is TRBJ2-7; 7 nucleotides match TRBD1. The CDR3 length is 15 residues. Trimming at V came to 4 bases and at J to 5 bases, leaving 11 bases not matched to a gene. The V gene's germline CDR1 is MGHRA and CDR2 YSYEKL. The CDR3 DNA reads TGCGCCAGCAGCCCAGGCAGGGGGACGGGTCACGAGCAGTACTTC. Its translation is CASSPGRGTGHEQYF.

V and J are TRBV11-2 and TRBJ2-3; no firm D call. CDR1 is SGHAT and CDR2 is FQNNGV in the germline V gene. V shed 6 bases and J shed 2 bases, with 15 bases lying between them. The length of the CDR3 is 15 residues. CDR3: CASRPRRGNTDTQYF. In DNA, the CDR3 is TGTGCCAGCAGACCCCGCAGAGGAAACACAGATACGCAGTATTTT. Filled out from reference TRBV11-2 and TRBJ2-3, the complete variable domain reads EAGVAQSPRYKIIEKRQSVAFWCNPISGHATLYWYQQILGQGPKLLIQFQNNGVVDDSQLPKDRFSAERLKGVDSTLKIQPAKLEDSAVYLCASRPRRGNTDTQYFGPGTRLTVL.